This entry lists 4 T cell receptor beta chains sequenced from one sample in a study of T-cell reconstitution after alpha-beta-depleted transplantation in children. Unique molecular identifiers tagged the TCRbeta library. TCRdb re-analysed the PCR reads in MiXCR, keeping a single row per CDR3 protein. Of around 500,000 distinct CDR3 sequences listed, around 23% are singletons. The sample was PBMCs, mostly from graft donor cells, taken 360 days after TCRalphabeta/CD19-depleted stem cell transplant. Receptors were obtained from a boy in the first two years of life who had a stem cell transplant for acute myeloid leukemia, so the T cells may come from the graft donor.

Points on this clonotype: This may be a read error: a much more frequent sequence differs by one nucleotide. The chain links TRBV20-1 to TRBJ2-3, with TRBD2 matching 11 bases. Per the germline V gene, CDR1 is DFQATT and CDR2 is SNEGSKA (reference sequence). The CDR3 is 17 residues long. The V segment lost 3 bases and the J segment 2 bases; nucleotides outside the gene matches: 10. The CDR3 nucleotides read TGCAGTGCTAGCACCCTTGCTAGCGGGGGGCCCACAGATACGCAGTATTTT. Its translation: CSASTLASGGPTDTQYF.

This clonotype was seen a few times. The rearrangement uses TRBV10-1 and TRBJ1-1; unclear D gene. The germline gives CDR1 WNHNN, CDR2 SYGVQD (reference sequence). The V and J ends lost 6 bases and 3 bases respectively, with 8 bases between them. CDR3 size: 12 residues. The CDR3 protein is CASSAGYTEAFF. As DNA, the CDR3 is TGCGCCAGCAGCGCTGGGTACACTGAAGCTTTCTTT.

This clonotype has only a few counts. The chain carries TRBV20-1 and TRBJ2-1; D might be TRBD2 (5 bases). Per germline, CDR1 DFQATT and CDR2 SNEGSKA (reference sequence). Between the trimmed V and J ends, which lost 3 bases and 2 bases, there was a span of 14 bases. This CDR3 is 15 amino acids long. CDR3 coding DNA: TGCAGTGCTAGTAGGCGGGCAGGAGCCTACAATGAGCAGTTCTTC. Protein sequence: CSASRRAGAYNEQFF.

This clonotype was picked up a small number of times. This chain joins TRBV5-6 and TRBJ2-7; 8 nucleotides align to TRBD1. Germline CDR1 SGHDT, CDR2 YYEEEE. With 7 bases clipped from V and 5 bases from J, the junction kept 14 bases outside the gene matches. The CDR3 covers 15 residues. The CDR3 nucleotides read TGTGCCAGCGGATCCAGGGGGCGTCGGTCCCACGAGCAGTACTTC. As protein: CASGSRGRRSHEQYF.